Here is one T cell receptor beta chain with its context. What antigen it recognizes has not been identified. For sequencing, a NextSeq 550 was employed. The Human TCR Profiling Kit (MiLaboratory) was used to prepare UMI-labeled 5' RACE TRB cDNA libraries. cDNA synthesis used the entire amount of extracted RNA, and PCR amplification then used the entire amount of cDNA produced. Libraries were prepared in parallel using an identical number of PCR cycles. In the source study's methods: With a requirement of at least two reads per UMI, MIGEC and MiXCR extracted about 57,000 +/- 9,900 unique UMI-labeled TRB cDNA molecules per library. On average, each library contained about 40,000 +/- 10,000 functional in-frame TRB CDR3 nucleotide clonotypes without stop codons. After downsampling to 5000 UMI-labeled TRB molecules per sample, diversity metrics such as normalized Shannon-Wiener and Chao1 were calculated in VDJtools. VDJtools was used to calculate clonotype-size-weighted physicochemical properties of the central five CDR3 residues, namely interaction energy, strength, volume and Kidera factor 4. TCRdb reprocessed the reads, reporting each CDR3 protein sequence once and no DNA. TCRdb, rather than the study authors, made the V and J calls. This specimen's table enumerates 84,000 or so distinct CDR3 sequences. The ten most abundant clones make up approximately 0.67% of the sample.

For each CD8+ T cell subset, flow sorting was done in triplicate, and under 350,000 cells per subset went directly into RLT lysis buffer. To exclude memory contaminants, naive CD8+ T cells were stringently defined as CD45RO-CCR7+CD27+CD95-. Peripheral blood mononuclear cells were isolated from buffy coats using standard density gradient centrifugation. A FACSAria III was used to flow-sort naive CXCR3-negative and CXCR3-positive CD8+ T cells. Total RNA was extracted from sorted cells using an RNeasy Mini Kit. The CDR3 numbers 14 residues from cysteine through phenylalanine. A DNA sequence was not provided. CDR1 and CDR2, looked up from the germline V gene, are MGHDK and SYGVNS. This entry is derived from a study of CXCR3-negative and CXCR3-positive naive CD8 T cells (dated by TCRdb to the late 2010s). A note on the overall study: In total, 130 million to 150 million TRB reads were obtained, which works out to roughly 1.5 +/- 0.3 million reads per library. The TRBV-TRBJ cluster analysis covered naive subsets from about 5 donors and memory cells from 3 donors. Diversity and physicochemical repertoire analyses covered approximately 10 donors pooled from two independent experiments. The paper as a whole reports these results and caveats: Repertoire diversity was comparably high in both naive subsets but much lower in memory CD8+ T cells. TRBV-TRBJ usage was similar between naive CXCR3-negative and CXCR3-positive cells from the same donor, while memory cells showed distinct patterns. CXCR3 expression partially decreased after cryopreservation, so most assays used freshly isolated PBMCs. Because surface CD5, which is linked to self-reactivity in mice, was comparable between the naive subsets, TCR interaction strength was also inferred from the physicochemical properties of TRB CDR3s. TRB CDR3s from CXCR3-positive naive cells showed higher hydrophobicity (lower Kidera factor 4), lower energy, and higher strength and volume indices than CXCR3-negative naive cells.

In this chain, TRBV25-1 is recombined with TRBJ1-6; the TCRdb call, TRBD1, lacks DNA for checking. Material: naive CXCR3+ CD8+ T cells from blood. The cell subset or site label here, explained by the study, means: CD45RO-CCR7+CD27+CD95- naive CD8+ T cells expressing CXCR3 (TNR3+). The origin of this receptor is a human donor in good health. Some clones in this sample may be carry-over from other donors' samples. The CDR3 region has the sequence CASSEAGGRSPLHF.